This T cell receptor (beta chain) was identified during a study of T cell responses to AZD1222 COVID-19 vaccine. Germline CDR1 SNHLY, CDR2 FYNNEI. V lost 6 bases, J lost 3 bases, and 10 bases stayed unmatched. The CDR3 is made up of 15 amino acids. On this clone itself: The antigen is not known.

The data were produced by immunoSEQ multiplex PCR, yet TCRdb's version contains in-frame clones alone and is incomplete. The table includes nearly 200,000 clones, 93% detected once. Study-level points and caveats: Along spike, vaccine-associated CD4 TCRs were found throughout, with dominance at 160-218 and 743-854.

Analyses pooled second doses at about 4 or about 12 weeks. The sample was peripheral blood, taken 28 days after the second AZD1222 dose. This receptor was identified in an adult who received the AZD1222 COVID-19 vaccine. The chain recombines TRBV2 with TRBJ1-1; 7 bases agree with TRBD1. The CDR3 nucleotides read TGTGCCAGCAGGAAAGACAGGGCTTATGACACTGAAGCTTTCTTT. Translated, it gives CASRKDRAYDTEAFF.